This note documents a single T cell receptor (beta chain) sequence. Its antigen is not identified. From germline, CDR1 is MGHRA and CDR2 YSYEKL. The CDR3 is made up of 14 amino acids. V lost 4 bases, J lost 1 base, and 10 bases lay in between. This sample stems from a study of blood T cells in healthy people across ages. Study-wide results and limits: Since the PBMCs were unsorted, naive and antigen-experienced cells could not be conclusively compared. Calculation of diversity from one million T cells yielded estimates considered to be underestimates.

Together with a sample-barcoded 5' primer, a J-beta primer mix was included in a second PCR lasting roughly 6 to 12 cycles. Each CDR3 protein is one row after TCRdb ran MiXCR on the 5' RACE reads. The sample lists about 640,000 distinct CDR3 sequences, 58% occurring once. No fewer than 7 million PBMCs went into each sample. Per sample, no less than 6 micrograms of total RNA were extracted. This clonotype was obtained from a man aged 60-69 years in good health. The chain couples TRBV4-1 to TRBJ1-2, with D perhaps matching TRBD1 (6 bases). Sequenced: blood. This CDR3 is CASSRVQGNYGYTF. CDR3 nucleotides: TGCGCCAGCAGCCGGGTACAGGGTAACTATGGCTACACCTTC.